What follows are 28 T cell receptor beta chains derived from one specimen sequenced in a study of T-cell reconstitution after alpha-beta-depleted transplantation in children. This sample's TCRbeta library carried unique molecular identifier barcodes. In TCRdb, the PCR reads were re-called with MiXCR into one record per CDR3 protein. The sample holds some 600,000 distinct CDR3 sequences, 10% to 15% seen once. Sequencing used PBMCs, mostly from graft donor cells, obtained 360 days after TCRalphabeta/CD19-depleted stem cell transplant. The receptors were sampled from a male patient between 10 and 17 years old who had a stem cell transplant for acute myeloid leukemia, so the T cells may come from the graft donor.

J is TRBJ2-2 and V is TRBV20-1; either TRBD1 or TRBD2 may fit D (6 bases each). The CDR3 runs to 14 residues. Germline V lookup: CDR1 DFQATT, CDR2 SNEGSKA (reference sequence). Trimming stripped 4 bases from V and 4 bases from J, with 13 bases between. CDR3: CSATPGGGTGELFF. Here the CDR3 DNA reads TGCAGTGCTACACCCGGAGGGGGCACCGGGGAGCTGTTTTTT.

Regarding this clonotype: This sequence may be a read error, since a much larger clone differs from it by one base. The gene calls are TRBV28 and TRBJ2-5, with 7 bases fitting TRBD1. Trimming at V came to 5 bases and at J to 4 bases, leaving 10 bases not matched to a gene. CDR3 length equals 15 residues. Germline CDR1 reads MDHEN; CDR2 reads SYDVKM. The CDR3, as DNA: TGTGCCAGCAGTCTCCCGACAGGGAACCTAGAGACCCAGTACTTC. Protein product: CASSLPTGNLETQYF.

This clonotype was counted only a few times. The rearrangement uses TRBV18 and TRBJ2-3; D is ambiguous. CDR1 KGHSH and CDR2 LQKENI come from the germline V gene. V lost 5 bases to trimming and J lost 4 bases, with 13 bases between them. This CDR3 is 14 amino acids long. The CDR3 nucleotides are TGTGCCAGCTCATCGCGAATCAGTCCAGATACGCAGTATTTT. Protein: CASSSRISPDTQYF. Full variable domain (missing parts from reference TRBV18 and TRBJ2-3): NAGVMQNPRHLVRRRGQEARLRCSPMKGHSHVYWYRQLPEEGLKFMVYLQKENIIDESGMPKERFSAEFPKEGPSILRIQQVVRGDSAAYFCASSSRISPDTQYFGPGTRLTVL.

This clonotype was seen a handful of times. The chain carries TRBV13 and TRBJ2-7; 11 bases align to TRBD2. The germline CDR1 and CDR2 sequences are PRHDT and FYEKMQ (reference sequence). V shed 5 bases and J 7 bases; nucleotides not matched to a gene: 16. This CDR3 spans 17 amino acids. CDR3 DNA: TGTGCCAGCAGCCGAACCCCGACTAGCGGGAAGAGGGAAGAGCAGTACTTC. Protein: CASSRTPTSGKREEQYF.

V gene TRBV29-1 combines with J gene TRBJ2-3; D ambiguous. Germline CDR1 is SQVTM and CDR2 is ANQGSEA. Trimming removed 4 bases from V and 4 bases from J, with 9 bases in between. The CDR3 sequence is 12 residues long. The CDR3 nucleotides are TGCAGCGTTGTGCTCGGTGCAGATACGCAGTATTTT. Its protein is CSVVLGADTQYF.

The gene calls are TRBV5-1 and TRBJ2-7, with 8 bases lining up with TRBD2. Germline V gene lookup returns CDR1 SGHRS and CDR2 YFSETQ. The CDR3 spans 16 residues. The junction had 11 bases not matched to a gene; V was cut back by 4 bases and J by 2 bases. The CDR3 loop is CASSIGPPGGAYEQYF. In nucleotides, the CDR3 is TGCGCCAGCAGCATCGGGCCCCCGGGAGGGGCCTACGAGCAGTACTTC.

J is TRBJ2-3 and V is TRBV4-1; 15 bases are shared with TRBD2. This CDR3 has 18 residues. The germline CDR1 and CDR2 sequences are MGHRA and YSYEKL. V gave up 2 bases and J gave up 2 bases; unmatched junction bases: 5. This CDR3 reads CASSQPGLAGGPTDTQYF. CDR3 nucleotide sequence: TGCGCCAGCAGCCAACCCGGACTAGCGGGAGGGCCCACAGATACGCAGTATTTT.

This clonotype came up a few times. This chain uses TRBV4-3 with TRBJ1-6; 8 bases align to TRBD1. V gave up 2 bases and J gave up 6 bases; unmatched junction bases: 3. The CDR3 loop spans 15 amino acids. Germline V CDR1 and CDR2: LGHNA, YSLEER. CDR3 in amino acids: CASSQLTGGNSPLHF. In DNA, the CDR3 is TGCGCCAGCAGCCAACTCACAGGGGGTAATTCACCCCTCCACTTT.

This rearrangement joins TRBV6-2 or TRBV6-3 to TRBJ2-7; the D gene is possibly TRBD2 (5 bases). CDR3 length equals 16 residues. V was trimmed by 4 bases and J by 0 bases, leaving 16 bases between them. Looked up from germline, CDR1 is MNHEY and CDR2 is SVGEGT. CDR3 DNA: TGTGCCAGCAGTTTACATCAGCGGAGAAACTCCTACGAGCAGTACTTC. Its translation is CASSLHQRRNSYEQYF.

Here the CDR3 reads CKTRGLGTDTQYF. In DNA form, the CDR3 reads TGCAAAACCAGGGGTCTCGGGACAGATACGCAGTATTTT. J is TRBJ2-3 and V is TRBV20-1; D might be TRBD1 (6 bases). Germline V CDR1 and CDR2: DFQATT, SNEGSKA (reference sequence). The CDR3 is 13 amino acids.

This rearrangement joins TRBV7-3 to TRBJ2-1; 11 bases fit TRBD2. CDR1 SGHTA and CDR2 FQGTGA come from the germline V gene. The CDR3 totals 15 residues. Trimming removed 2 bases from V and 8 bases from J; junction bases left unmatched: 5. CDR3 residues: CASSLVAGGRYEQFF. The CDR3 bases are TGTGCCAGCAGCTTAGTAGCGGGAGGGAGGTATGAGCAGTTCTTC.

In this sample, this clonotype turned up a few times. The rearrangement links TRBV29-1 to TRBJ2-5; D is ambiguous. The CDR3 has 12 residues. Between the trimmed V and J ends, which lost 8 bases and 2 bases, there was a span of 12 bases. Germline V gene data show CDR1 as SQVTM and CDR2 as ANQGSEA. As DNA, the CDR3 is TGCAGCCTATCCTTAGAACAAGAGACCCAGTACTTC. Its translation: CSLSLEQETQYF.

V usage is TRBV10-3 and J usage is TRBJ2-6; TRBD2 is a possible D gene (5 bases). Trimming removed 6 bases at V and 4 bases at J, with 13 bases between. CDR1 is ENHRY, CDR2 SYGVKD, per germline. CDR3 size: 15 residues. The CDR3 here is CAIRGSSTGANVLTF. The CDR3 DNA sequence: TGTGCCATCAGGGGGAGTTCTACAGGGGCCAACGTCCTGACTTTC.

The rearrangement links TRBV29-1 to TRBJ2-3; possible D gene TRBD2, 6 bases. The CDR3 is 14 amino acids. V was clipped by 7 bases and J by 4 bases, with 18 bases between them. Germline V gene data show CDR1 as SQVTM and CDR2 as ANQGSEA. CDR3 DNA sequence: TGCAGCGCCTCGGGGCGGGGCCGGGCAGATACGCAGTATTTT. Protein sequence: CSASGRGRADTQYF.

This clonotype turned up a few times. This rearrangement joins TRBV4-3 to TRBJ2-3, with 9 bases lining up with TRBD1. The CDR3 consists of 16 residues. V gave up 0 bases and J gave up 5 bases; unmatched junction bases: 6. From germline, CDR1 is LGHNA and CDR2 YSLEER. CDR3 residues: CASSQETGQGEDTQYF. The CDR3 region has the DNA TGCGCCAGCAGCCAAGAGACGGGACAGGGTGAAGATACGCAGTATTTT.

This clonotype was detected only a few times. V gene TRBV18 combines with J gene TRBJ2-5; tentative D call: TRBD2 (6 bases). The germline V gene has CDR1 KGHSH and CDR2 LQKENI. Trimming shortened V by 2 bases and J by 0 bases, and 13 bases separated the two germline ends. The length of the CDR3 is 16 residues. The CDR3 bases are TGTGCCAGCTCACCAGAAATGTGGGGGGACCAAGAGACCCAGTACTTC. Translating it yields CASSPEMWGDQETQYF.

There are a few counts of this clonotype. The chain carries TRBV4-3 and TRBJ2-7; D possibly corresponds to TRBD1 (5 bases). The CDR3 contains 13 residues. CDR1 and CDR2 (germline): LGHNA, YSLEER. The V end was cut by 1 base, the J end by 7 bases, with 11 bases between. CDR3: CASSQVGAREQYF. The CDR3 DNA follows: TGCGCCAGCAGCCAAGTTGGGGCTAGGGAGCAGTACTTC.

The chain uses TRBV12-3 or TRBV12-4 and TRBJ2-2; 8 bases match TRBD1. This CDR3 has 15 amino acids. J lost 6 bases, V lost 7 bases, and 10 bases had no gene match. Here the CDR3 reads CASTLLTGGSGELFF. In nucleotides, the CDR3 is TGTGCCAGCACCCTACTCACAGGGGGATCCGGGGAGCTGTTTTTT.

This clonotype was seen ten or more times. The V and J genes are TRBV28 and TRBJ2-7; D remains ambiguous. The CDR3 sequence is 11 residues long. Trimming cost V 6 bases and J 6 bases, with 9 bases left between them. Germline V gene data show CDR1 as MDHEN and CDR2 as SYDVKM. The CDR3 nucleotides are TGTGCCAGCAGCTCGTTGAGCGAGCAGTACTTC. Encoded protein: CASSSLSEQYF.

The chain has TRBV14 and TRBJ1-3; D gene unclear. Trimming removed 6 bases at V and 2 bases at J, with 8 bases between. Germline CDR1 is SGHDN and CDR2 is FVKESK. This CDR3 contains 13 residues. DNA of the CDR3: TGTGCCAGCAGGGGCAGGCCTGGAAACACCATATATTTT. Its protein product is CASRGRPGNTIYF.

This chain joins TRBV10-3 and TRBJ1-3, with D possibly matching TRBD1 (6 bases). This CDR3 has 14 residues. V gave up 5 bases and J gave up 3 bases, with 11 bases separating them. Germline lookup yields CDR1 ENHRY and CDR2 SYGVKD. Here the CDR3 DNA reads TGTGCCATCAGTACACAGGGATATGGAAACACCATATATTTT. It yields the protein CAISTQGYGNTIYF.

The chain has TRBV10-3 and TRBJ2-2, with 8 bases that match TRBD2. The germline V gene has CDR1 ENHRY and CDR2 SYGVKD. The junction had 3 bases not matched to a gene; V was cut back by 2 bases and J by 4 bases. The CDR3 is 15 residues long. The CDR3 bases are TGTGCCATCAGTGAGACTAGCGGACTCACCGGGGAGCTGTTTTTT. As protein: CAISETSGLTGELFF.

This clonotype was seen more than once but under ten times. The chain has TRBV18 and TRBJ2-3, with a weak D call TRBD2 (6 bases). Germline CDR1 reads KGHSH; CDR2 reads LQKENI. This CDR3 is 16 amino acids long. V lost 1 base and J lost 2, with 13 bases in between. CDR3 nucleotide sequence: TGTGCCAGCTCACCACGCGGGGCGGTAAACACAGATACGCAGTATTTT. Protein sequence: CASSPRGAVNTDTQYF. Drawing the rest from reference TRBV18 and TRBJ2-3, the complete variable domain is NAGVMQNPRHLVRRRGQEARLRCSPMKGHSHVYWYRQLPEEGLKFMVYLQKENIIDESGMPKERFSAEFPKEGPSILRIQQVVRGDSAAYFCASSPRGAVNTDTQYFGPGTRLTVL.

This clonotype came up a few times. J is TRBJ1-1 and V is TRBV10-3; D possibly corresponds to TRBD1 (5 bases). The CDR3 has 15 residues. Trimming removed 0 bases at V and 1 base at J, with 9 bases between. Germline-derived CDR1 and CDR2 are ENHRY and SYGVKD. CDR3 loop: CAISESKDKNTEAFF. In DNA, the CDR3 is TGTGCCATCAGTGAGTCAAAGGACAAGAACACTGAAGCTTTCTTT.

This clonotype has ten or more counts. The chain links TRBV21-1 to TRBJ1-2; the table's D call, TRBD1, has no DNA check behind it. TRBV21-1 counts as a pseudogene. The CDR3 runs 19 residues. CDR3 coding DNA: TGTGCCAGCAGCAAACGGCTGGGGCAGAGTAGGCCGACCTTCTATGGCTACACCTTC. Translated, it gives CASSKRLGQSRPTFYGYTF.

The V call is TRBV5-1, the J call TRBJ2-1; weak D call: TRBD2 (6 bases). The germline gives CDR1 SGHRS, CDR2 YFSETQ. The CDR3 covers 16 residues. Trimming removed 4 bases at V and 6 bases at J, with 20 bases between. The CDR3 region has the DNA TGCGCCAGCAGCCCGCCAGGAGCTAGCGTATCCAATGAGCAGTTCTTC. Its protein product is CASSPPGASVSNEQFF.

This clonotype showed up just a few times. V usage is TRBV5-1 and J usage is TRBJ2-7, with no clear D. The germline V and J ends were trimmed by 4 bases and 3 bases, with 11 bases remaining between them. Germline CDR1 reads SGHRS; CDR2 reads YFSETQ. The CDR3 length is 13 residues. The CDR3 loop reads CASSGRTGYEQYF. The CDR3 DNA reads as TGCGCCAGCAGCGGTCGGACGGGCTACGAGCAGTACTTC.

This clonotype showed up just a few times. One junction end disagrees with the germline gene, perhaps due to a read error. The CDR3 protein is CAISLGGRLDF. The CDR3 region has the DNA TGTGCCATCAGTCTGGGGGGTCGCCTAGACTTC. The chain recombines TRBV10-3 with TRBJ2-5, with TRBD2 as a possible D gene (6 bases). CDR3 size: 11 residues. In germline, CDR1 is ENHRY, CDR2 SYGVKD.